This T cell receptor beta chain was recovered during a study of cytomegalovirus exposure and HLA in healthy donors. The CDR3 spans 15 residues. CDR1 is LNHDA and CDR2 is SQIVND in the germline V gene (reference sequence). Trimming cost V 3 bases and J 11 bases, with 22 bases left between them. Both 60 Vbeta primers and 13 Jbeta primers went into the PCR. Produced via immunoSEQ multiplex PCR; TCRdb's table is partial and in-frame only. The sample lists 100,000 to 150,000 clones; approximately 79% were seen once. The specimen was PBMCs. This TCR derives from a man aged 25-40 years in good health and CMV-seronegative. This chain links TRBV19 with TRBJ1-1; no reliable D call. CDR3 bases: TGTGCCAGTAGTATCCCCGTGACACGGGGATCAGAGGCTTTCTTT. Translation gives CASSIPVTRGSEAFF.